The 18 T cell receptor beta chains given below trace back to one sample, sequenced in a study of cytomegalovirus exposure and HLA in healthy donors. Some clones are missing from TCRdb's copy, which holds only in-frame ones; the method was immunoSEQ multiplex PCR. The table records some 85,000 clones, approximately 96% of them present only once. Sequencing was carried out using PBMCs. Receptor source: a woman between 18 and 29 years old in good health and CMV-seronegative.

V is TRBV6-1 and J is TRBJ2-1, with D possibly matching TRBD1 (5 bases). Between the trimmed V and J ends, which lost 7 bases and 1 base, there was a span of 14 bases. This CDR3 spans 15 amino acids. Germline V gives CDR1 MNHNS, CDR2 SASEGT. In DNA, the CDR3 is TGTGCCAGCAAGGTCGCAGGGCCTTCCTACAATGAGCAGTTCTTC. Protein sequence: CASKVAGPSYNEQFF.

This chain links TRBV29-1 with TRBJ2-1, with D tentatively TRBD2 (6 bases). CDR1 and CDR2 from the germline V gene are SQVTM and ANQGSEA. Deletions cut 7 bases from V and 6 bases from J, with 31 bases between. This CDR3 is 18 amino acids long. As DNA, the CDR3 is TGCAGCGCCCGCCCGTCTCGAGCGGGCCCCACGTCGGGCAATGAGCAGTTCTTC. Its translation is CSARPSRAGPTSGNEQFF.

The rearrangement joins TRBV29-1 to TRBJ1-3; 7 bases are shared with TRBD1. CDR3 length equals 15 residues. The germline CDR1 and CDR2 sequences are SQVTM and ANQGSEA. Trimming took 7 bases from V and 1 from J; bases not matched to a gene: 10. The CDR3 protein is CSGLRQGLSGNTIYF. CDR3 nucleotide sequence: TGCAGCGGACTAAGACAGGGATTATCTGGAAACACCATATATTTT. The variable domain in full, completed from reference TRBV29-1 and TRBJ1-3, reads SAVISQKPSRDICQRGTSLTIQCQVDSQVTMMFWYRQQPGQSLTLIATANQGSEATYESGFVIDKFPISRPNLTFSTLTVSNMSPEDSSIYLCSGLRQGLSGNTIYFGEGSWLTVV.

The chain uses TRBV9 and TRBJ2-1; D unclear. The germline CDR1 and CDR2 sequences are SGDLS and YYNGEE. The length of the CDR3 is 16 residues. Trimming removed 0 bases at V and 0 bases at J, with 10 bases between. The CDR3, as DNA: TGTGCCAGCAGCGTAGAGTTCTGGAGCTCCTACAATGAGCAGTTCTTC. It yields the protein CASSVEFWSSYNEQFF.

V usage is TRBV7-6 and J usage is TRBJ2-3, with 9 bases that match TRBD1. V lost 0 bases to trimming and J lost 3 bases; unmatched junction nucleotides: 7. Germline CDR1 is SGHVS and CDR2 is FNYEAQ. The CDR3 spans 17 residues. The CDR3 protein is CASSLAGQGMRTDTQYF. The CDR3 region has the DNA TGTGCCAGCAGCTTAGCGGGACAGGGCATGAGGACAGATACGCAGTATTTT.

With respect to this clone: Sequence at one end of the junction differs from germline and may be a read error. This chain joins TRBV20-1 and TRBJ2-3, with D hard to call. CDR3 length: 11 residues. Germline CDR1 reads DFQATT; CDR2 reads SNEGSKA (reference sequence). Here the CDR3 reads CSVRSGDTQYF. CDR3 in DNA: TGCAGTGTTAGATCGGGAGATACGCAGTATTTT.

The gene calls are TRBV7-2 and TRBJ2-7; weak D call: TRBD2 (6 bases). The CDR3 runs 14 residues. The V and J ends lost 1 base and 1 base respectively, with 8 bases between them. In germline, CDR1 is SGHTA, CDR2 FQGNSA. CDR3 sequence: CASSLVGLSYEQYF. The CDR3 DNA sequence: TGTGCCAGCAGCTTAGTCGGACTATCCTACGAGCAGTACTTC.

The DNA of the CDR3 is TGTGCCAGCAGCTTGAGGACAGGGGTGACCCAGTACTTC. Amino acids: CASSLRTGVTQYF. The rearrangement joins TRBV11-2 to TRBJ2-5; 9 bases align to TRBD1. The CDR3 contains 13 residues. Germline CDR1 reads SGHAT; CDR2 reads FQNNGV. V lost 3 bases and J lost 7; bases outside the gene matches: 3.

V gene TRBV6-4 combines with J gene TRBJ2-3; no reliable D call. CDR3 length: 19 amino acids. The V and J ends lost 2 bases and 0 bases respectively, with 21 bases between them. Germline loops: CDR1 MRHNA, CDR2 SNTAGT. The CDR3 DNA follows: TGTGCCAGCAGTGACCAAGAGTACCCTTCGCCCACTAGCACAGATACGCAGTATTTT. It is translated as CASSDQEYPSPTSTDTQYF.

This clone was counted once. The chain joins TRBV2 to TRBJ2-7, with 8 bases that match TRBD1. Germline trimming cut 3 bases from V and 3 bases from J; bases unmatched to any gene: 13. The length of the CDR3 is 17 residues. Per the germline V gene, CDR1 is SNHLY and CDR2 is FYNNEI. CDR3 residues: CASSDIHRQGPIYEQYF. CDR3 sequence (DNA): TGTGCCAGCAGTGATATCCACCGACAGGGGCCAATCTACGAGCAGTACTTC.

The chain combines TRBV27 with TRBJ2-1; D remains ambiguous. Trimming stripped 8 bases from V and 6 bases from J, with 8 bases between. From germline, CDR1 is MNHEY and CDR2 SMNVEV (reference sequence). The CDR3 is 11 amino acids. The CDR3 spells CASQWSNEQFF. The DNA for the CDR3 is TGTGCCAGCCAGTGGAGCAATGAGCAGTTCTTC.

CDR3 amino acids: CASSLGGSTDTQYF. In DNA form, the CDR3 reads TGTGCCAGCAGCTTGGGGGGAAGCACAGATACGCAGTATTTT. The chain couples TRBV11-3 to TRBJ2-3, with D possibly being TRBD2 (6 bases). V was trimmed by 3 bases and J by 0 bases, leaving 7 bases between them. The CDR3 spans 14 residues. Germline loops: CDR1 SGHNT, CDR2 YENEEA.

This sequence joins TRBV5-1 and TRBJ1-2; 8 nucleotides agree with TRBD1. The germline CDR1 and CDR2 sequences are SGHRS and YFSETQ. The CDR3 covers 16 residues. After removal of 4 bases from V and 1 base from J, the junction contained 9 bases not matched to a gene. CDR3 sequence (DNA): TGCGCCAGCAGCGATGACGGACAGGGCGGTAACTATGGCTACACCTTC. This sequence encodes CASSDDGQGGNYGYTF.

CDR3 DNA: TGTGCCAGCAGACTGGGGGGATCTTCCGAGCAGTACTTC. Translated, it gives CASRLGGSSEQYF. The rearrangement uses TRBV6-5 and TRBJ2-7; the D gene is possibly TRBD2 (6 bases). This CDR3 comprises 13 residues. Germline V gene sequence: CDR1 MNHEY, CDR2 SVGAGI. Trimming pared 6 bases from V and 6 bases from J, leaving 15 bases between.

The chain couples TRBV9 to TRBJ1-2, with unresolved D. Trimming cost V 0 bases and J 0 bases, with 9 bases left between them. Germline CDR1 is SGDLS and CDR2 is YYNGEE. CDR3 length: 15 residues. CDR3 protein: CASSVDGRTNYGYTF. CDR3 in DNA: TGTGCCAGCAGCGTAGATGGCAGGACTAACTATGGCTACACCTTC.

The V and J genes are TRBV19 and TRBJ1-1, with D possibly TRBD1 on 6 matching bases. The CDR3 consists of 11 residues. V lost 11 bases and J 6 bases, leaving 13 bases between the germline ends. Germline V lookup: CDR1 LNHDA, CDR2 SQIVND (reference sequence). The CDR3 spells CAAAGGPEAFF. The CDR3 DNA sequence: TGTGCCGCCGCGGGGGGCCCTGAAGCTTTCTTT.

The V and J genes are TRBV6-4 and TRBJ2-5, with D possibly TRBD2 on 6 matching bases. V lost 0 bases and J lost 4, with 12 bases in between. Germline assignment: CDR1 MRHNA and CDR2 SNTAGT. The CDR3 consists of 15 residues. The CDR3 region is CASSDSTGSSETQYF. Written as DNA, the CDR3 is TGTGCCAGCAGTGACTCGACCGGGAGTTCAGAGACCCAGTACTTC.

The chain couples TRBV7-8 to TRBJ2-1; TRBD2 agrees at 9 bases. Germline-derived CDR1 and CDR2 are SGHVS and FQNEAQ. After removal of 5 bases from V and 0 bases from J, the junction contained 8 bases not matched to a gene. The CDR3 contains 17 residues. The CDR3 region has the DNA TGTGCCAGCAGCCCTAGCGGGATCTCGTACTCCTACAATGAGCAGTTCTTC. Translated: CASSPSGISYSYNEQFF.